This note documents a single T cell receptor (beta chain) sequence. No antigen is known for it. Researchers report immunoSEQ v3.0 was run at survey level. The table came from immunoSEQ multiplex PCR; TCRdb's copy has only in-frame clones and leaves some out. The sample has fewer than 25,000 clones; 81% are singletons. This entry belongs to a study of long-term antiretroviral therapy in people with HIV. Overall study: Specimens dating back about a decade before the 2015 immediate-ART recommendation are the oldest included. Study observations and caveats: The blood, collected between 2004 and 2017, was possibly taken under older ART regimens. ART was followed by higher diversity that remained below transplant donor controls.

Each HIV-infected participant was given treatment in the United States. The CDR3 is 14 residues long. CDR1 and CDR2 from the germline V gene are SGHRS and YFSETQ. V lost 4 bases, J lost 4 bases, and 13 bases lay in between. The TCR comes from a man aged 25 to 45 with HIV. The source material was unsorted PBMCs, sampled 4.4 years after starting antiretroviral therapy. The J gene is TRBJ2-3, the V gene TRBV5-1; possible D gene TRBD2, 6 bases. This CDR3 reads CASSPGLAADTQYF. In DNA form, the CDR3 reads TGCGCCAGCAGCCCGGGACTTGCTGCAGATACGCAGTATTTT.